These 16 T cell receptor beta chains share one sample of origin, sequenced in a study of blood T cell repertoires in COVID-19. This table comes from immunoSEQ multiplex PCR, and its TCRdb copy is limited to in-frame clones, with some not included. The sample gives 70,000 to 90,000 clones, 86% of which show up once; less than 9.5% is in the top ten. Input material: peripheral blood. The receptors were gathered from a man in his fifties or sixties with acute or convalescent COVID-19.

This chain's CDR3 is CASSSGQGRYGYTF. For the CDR3, the DNA is TGTGCCAGCAGCTCGGGACAGGGGCGCTATGGCTACACCTTC. This chain links TRBV5-4 with TRBJ1-2; 10 bases align to TRBD1. The V and J ends lost 3 bases and 4 bases, in that order; junction bases with no gene match: 3. CDR1 is SGHNT, CDR2 YYREEE, per germline (reference sequence). The CDR3 consists of 14 residues.

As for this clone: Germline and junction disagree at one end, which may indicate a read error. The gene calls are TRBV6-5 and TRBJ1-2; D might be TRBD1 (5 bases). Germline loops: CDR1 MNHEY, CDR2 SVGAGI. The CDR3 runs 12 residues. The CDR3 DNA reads TGTGCAAGCACGGGGGTTGGCTATGGCTACACCTTC. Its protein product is CASTGVGYGYTF.

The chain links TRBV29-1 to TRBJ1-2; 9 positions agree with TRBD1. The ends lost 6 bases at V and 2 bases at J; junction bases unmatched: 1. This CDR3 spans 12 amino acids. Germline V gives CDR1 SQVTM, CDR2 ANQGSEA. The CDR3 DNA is TGCAGCGTCGGGACAGGGAACTATGGCTACACCTTC. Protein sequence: CSVGTGNYGYTF.

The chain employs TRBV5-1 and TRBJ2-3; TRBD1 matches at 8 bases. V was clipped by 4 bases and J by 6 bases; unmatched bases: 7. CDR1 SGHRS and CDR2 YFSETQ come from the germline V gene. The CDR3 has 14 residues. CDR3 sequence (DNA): TGCGCCAGCAGCGTGCAGGGGGCGGATGATACGCAGTATTTT. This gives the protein CASSVQGADDTQYF.

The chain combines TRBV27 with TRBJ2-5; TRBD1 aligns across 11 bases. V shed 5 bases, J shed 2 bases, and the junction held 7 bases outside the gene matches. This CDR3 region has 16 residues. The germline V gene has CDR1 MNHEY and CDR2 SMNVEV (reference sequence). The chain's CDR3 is CASSLRRDRGQETQYF. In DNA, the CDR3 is TGTGCCAGCAGTCTAAGGCGGGACAGGGGGCAAGAGACCCAGTACTTC.

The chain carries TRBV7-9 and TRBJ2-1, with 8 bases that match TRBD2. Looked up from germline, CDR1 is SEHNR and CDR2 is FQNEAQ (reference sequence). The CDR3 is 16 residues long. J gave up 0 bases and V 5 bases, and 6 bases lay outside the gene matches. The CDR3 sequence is CASSPGRGTSYNEQFF. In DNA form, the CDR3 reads TGTGCCAGCAGCCCCGGGAGGGGAACCTCCTACAATGAGCAGTTCTTC.

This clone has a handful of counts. CDR3 protein: CASSVGVVGFRFF. The CDR3 bases are TGTGCCAGCTCCGTGGGAGTGGTGGGTTTTCGGTTCTTC. The chain couples TRBV12-3 or TRBV12-4 to TRBJ2-1, with D possibly TRBD2 on 5 matching bases. The CDR3 is 13 residues long. Trimming left V 8 bases short and J 15 bases short, with 23 bases between.

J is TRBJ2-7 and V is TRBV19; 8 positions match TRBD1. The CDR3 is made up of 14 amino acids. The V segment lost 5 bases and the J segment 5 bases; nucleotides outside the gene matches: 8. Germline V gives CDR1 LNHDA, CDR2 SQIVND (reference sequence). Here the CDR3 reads CASSARQGIDEQYF. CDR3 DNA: TGTGCCAGTAGTGCAAGACAGGGGATTGACGAGCAGTACTTC.

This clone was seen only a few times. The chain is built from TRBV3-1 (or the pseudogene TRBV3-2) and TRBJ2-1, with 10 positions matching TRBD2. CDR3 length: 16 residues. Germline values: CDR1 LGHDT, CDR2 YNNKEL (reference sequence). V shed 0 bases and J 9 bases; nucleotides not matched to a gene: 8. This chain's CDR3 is CASSQEGLAGEAEQFF. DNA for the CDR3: TGTGCCAGCAGCCAAGAAGGGCTAGCGGGAGAGGCTGAGCAGTTCTTC.

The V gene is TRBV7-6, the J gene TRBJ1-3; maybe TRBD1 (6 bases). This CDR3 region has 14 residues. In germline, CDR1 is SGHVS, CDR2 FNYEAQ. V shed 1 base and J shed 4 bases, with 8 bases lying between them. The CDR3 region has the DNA TGTGCCAGCAGCTTAGGACAGGACGGAAACACCATATATTTT. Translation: CASSLGQDGNTIYF. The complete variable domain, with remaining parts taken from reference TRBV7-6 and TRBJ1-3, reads GAGVSQSPRYKVTKRGQDVALRCDPISGHVSLYWYRQALGQGPEFLTYFNYEAQQDKSGLPNDRFSAERPEGSISTLTIQRTEQRDSAMYRCASSLGQDGNTIYFGEGSWLTVV.

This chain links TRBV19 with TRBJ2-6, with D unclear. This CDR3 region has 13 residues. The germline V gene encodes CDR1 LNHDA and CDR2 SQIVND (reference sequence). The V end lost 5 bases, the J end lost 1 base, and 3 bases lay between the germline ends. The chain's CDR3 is CASSQSGANVLTF. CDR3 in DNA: TGTGCCAGTAGTCAGTCTGGGGCCAACGTCCTGACTTTC. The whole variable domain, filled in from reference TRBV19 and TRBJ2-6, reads DGGITQSPKYLFRKEGQNVTLSCEQNLNHDAMYWYRQDPGQGLRLIYYSQIVNDFQKGDIAEGYSVSREKKESFPLTVTSAQKNPTAFYLCASSQSGANVLTFGAGSRLTVL.

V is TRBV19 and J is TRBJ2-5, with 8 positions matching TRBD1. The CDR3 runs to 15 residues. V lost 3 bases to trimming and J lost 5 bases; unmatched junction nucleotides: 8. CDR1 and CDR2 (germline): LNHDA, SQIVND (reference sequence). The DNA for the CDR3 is TGTGCCAGTAGTATCGGGCAGGGGGCTTTTGAGACCCAGTACTTC. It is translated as CASSIGQGAFETQYF.

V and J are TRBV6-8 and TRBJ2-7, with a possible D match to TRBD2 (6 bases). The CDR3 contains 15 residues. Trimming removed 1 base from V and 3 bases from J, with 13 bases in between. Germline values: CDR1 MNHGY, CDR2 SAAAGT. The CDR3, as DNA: TGTGCCAGCAGTTACTGGAGGTCTAGCGTCTACGAGCAGTACTTC. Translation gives CASSYWRSSVYEQYF.

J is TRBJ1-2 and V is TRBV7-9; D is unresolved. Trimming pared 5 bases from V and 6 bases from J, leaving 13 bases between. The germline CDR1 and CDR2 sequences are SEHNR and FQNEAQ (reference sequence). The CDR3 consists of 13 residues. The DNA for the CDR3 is TGTGCCAGCAGCCCCCCCCGACAAAATGGCTACACCTTC. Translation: CASSPPRQNGYTF.

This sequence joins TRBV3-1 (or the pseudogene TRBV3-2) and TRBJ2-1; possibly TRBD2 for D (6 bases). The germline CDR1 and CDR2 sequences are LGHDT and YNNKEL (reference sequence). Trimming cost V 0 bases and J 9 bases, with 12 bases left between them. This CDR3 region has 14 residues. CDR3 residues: CASSQDSSSGEQFF. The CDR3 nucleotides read TGTGCCAGCAGCCAAGATTCGAGTAGCGGTGAGCAGTTCTTC.

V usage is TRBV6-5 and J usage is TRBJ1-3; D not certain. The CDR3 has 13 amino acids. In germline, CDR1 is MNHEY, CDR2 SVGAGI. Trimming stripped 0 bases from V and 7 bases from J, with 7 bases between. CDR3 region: CASSYSPRNTIYF. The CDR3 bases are TGTGCCAGCAGTTACTCCCCCCGGAACACCATATATTTT.